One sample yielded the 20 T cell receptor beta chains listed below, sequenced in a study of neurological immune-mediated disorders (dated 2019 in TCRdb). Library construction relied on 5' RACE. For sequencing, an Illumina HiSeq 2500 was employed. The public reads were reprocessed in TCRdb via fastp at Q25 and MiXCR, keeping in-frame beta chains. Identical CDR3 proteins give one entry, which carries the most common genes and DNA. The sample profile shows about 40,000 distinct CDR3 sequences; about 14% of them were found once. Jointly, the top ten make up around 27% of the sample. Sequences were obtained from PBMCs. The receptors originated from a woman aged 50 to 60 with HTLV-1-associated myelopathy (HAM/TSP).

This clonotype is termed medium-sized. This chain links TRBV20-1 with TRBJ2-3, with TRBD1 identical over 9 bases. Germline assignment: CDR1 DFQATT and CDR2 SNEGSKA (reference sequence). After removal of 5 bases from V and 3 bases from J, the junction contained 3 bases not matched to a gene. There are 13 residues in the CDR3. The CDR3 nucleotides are TGCAGTGCTCTACAGGGGGCGACAGATACGCAGTATTTT. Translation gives CSALQGATDTQYF.

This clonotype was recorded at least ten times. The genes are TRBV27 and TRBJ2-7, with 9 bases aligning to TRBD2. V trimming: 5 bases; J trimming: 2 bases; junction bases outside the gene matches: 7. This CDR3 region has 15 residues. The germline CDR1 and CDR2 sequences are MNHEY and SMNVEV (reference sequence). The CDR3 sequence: CASSPASGVTYEQYF. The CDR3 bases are TGTGCCAGCAGTCCGGCTAGCGGGGTAACCTACGAGCAGTACTTC.

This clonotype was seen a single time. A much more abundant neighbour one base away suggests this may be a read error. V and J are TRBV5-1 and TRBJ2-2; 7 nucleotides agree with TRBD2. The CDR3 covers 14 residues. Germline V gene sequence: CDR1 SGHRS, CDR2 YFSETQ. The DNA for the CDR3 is TGCGCCAGCAGCCGGAGCGGGGCGCGTGGGGGGCTGTTTTTT. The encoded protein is CASSRSGARGGLFF.

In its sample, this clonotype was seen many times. The CDR3 DNA reads as TGTGCCAGCAGTTCATTGACAGGGCCCCCCGACTACACCTTC. Amino acid sequence: CASSSLTGPPDYTF. This chain connects TRBV12-3 or TRBV12-4 to TRBJ1-2; 7 bases are shared with TRBD1. This CDR3 has 14 amino acids. V trimming: 4 bases; J trimming: 10 bases; junction bases outside the gene matches: 12.

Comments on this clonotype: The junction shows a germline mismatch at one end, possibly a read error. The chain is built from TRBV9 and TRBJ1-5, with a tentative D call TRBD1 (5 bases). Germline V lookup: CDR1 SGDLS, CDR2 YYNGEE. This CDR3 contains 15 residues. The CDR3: CARSTGTVGNHPQHF. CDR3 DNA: TGTGCCAGGAGCACGGGGACGGTAGGCAATCACCCCCAGCATTTT.

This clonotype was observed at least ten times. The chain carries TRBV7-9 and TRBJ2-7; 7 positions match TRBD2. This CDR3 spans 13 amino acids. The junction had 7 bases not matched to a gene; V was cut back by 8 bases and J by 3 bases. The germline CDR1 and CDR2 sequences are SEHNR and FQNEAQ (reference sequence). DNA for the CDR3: TGTGCCAGCGTAGAGCAGCGGGGCTACGAGCAGTACTTC. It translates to CASVEQRGYEQYF.

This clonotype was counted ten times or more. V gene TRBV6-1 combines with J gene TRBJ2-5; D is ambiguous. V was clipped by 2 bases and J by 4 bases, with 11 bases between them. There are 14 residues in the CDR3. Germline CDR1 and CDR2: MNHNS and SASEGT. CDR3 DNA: TGTGCCAGCAGTGAAATCGGTCCGGGAGAGACCCAGTACTTC. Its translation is CASSEIGPGETQYF.

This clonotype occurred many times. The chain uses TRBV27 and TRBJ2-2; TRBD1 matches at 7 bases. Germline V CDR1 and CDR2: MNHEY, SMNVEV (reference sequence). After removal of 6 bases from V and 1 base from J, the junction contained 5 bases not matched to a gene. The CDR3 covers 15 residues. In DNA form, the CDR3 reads TGTGCCAGCAGATTCGACAGGGTGAACACCGGGGAGCTGTTTTTT. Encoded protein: CASRFDRVNTGELFF.

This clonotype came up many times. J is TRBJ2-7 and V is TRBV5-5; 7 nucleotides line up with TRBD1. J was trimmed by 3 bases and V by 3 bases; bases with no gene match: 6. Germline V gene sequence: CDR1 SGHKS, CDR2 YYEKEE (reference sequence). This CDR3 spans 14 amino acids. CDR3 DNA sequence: TGTGCCAGCAGCTACCGGGACAGTTACTACGAGCAGTACGTC. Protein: CASSYRDSYYEQYV.

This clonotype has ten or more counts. This CDR3 is CASSAQGTHTRSTDTQYF. DNA of the CDR3: TGTGCCAGCAGCGCACAGGGGACGCACACGAGAAGCACAGATACGCAGTATTTT. The rearrangement joins TRBV9 to TRBJ2-3; 7 bases map to TRBD1. Losses at the gene ends were 3 bases for V and 0 bases for J; bases not matched to a gene: 13. CDR1 SGDLS and CDR2 YYNGEE come from the germline V gene. CDR3 length: 18 amino acids.

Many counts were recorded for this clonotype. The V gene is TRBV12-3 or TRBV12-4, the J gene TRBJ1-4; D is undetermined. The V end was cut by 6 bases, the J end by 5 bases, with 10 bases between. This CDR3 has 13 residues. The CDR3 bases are TGTGCCAGCAGACAGAGGTTGAATGAAAAACTGTTTTTT. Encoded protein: CASRQRLNEKLFF.

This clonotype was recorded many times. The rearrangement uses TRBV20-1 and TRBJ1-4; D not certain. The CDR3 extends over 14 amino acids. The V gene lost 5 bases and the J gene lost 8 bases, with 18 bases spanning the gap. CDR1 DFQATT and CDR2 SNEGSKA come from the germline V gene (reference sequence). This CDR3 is CSALRASGEEKLFF. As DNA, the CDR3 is TGCAGTGCTCTTAGGGCCAGCGGGGAGGAAAAACTGTTTTTT.

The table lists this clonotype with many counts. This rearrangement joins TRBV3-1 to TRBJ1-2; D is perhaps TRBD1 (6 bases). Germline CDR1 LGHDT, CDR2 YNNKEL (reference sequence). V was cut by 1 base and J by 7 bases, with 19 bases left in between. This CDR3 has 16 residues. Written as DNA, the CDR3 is TGTGCCAGCAGCCAAGCGTCGGGGGGCGCTTCTTTTGGCTACACCTTC. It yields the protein CASSQASGGASFGYTF.

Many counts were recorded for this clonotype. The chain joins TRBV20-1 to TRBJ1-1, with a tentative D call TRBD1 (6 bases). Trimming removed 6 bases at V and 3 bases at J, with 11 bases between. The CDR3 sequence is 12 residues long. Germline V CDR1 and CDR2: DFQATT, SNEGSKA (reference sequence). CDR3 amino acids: CSAQGQDTEAFF. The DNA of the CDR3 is TGCAGTGCCCAGGGGCAGGACACTGAAGCTTTCTTT.

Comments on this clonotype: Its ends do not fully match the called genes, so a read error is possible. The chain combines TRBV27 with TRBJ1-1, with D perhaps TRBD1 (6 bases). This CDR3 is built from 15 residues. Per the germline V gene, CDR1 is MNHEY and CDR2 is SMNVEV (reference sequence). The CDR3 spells CASSFGDNLNTEALF. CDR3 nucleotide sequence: TGTGCCAGCAGCTTCGGGGACAACTTGAACACTGAAGCTCTCTTC.

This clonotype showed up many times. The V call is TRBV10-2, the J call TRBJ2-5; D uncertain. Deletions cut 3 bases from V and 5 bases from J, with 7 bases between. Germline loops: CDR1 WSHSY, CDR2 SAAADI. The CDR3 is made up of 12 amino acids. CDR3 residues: CASSENRETQYF. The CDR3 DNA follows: TGCGCCAGCAGTGAAAACCGGGAGACCCAGTACTTC.

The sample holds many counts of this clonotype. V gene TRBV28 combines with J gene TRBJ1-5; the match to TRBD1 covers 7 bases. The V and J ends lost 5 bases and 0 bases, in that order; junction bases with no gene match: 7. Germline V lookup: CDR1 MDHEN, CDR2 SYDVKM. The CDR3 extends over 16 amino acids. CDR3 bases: TGTGCCAGCAGTCCAGGGGGACGGGATAGCAATCAGCCCCAGCATTTT. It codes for CASSPGGRDSNQPQHF. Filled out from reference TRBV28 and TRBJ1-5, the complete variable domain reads DVKVTQSSRYLVKRTGEKVFLECVQDMDHENMFWYRQDPGLGLRLIYFSYDVKMKEKGDIPEGYSVSREKKERFSLILESASTNQTSMYLCASSPGGRDSNQPQHFGDGTRLSIL.

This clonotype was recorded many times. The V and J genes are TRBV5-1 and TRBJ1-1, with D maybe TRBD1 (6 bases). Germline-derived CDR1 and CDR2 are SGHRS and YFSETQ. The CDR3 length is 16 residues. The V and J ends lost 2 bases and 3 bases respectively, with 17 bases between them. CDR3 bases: TGCGCCAGCAGCTTCACAAACAGGGTAGGGGACACTGAAGCTTTCTTT. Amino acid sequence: CASSFTNRVGDTEAFF.

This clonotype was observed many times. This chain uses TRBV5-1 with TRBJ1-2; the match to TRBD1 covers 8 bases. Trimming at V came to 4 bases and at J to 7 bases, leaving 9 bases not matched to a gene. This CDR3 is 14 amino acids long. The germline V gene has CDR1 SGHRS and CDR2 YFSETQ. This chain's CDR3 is CASSPAGTGIGYTF. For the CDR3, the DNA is TGCGCCAGCAGCCCGGCCGGGACAGGAATTGGCTACACCTTC.

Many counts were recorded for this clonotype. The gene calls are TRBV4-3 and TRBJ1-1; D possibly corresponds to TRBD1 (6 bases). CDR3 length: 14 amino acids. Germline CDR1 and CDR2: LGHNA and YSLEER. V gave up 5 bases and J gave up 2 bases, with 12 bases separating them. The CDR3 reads CASSLQGTNTEAFF. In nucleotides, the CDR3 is TGCGCCAGCAGCTTACAGGGAACCAACACTGAAGCTTTCTTT.